One T cell receptor (beta chain) is described in this entry. Its target is not known. The sample belongs to a study of cytomegalovirus exposure and HLA in healthy donors. Across the study: The 100 million to 120 million unique TCR beta sequences, from roughly 180 million T cells, were found by an earlier analysis. Study results and limitations: Earlier analysis found most TCR beta V segments productive about 90% or about 30% of the time. Several of the most significant clusters were apparently associated with common viral pathogens in a later analysis.

PCR involved 60 Vbeta and 13 Jbeta primers. Profiled with immunoSEQ multiplex PCR; TCRdb holds only in-frame clones, not every one. The table shows 72,000 or so clones, with 75% to 80% occurring only once. Germline loops: CDR1 SNHLY, CDR2 FYNNEI. V gave up 2 bases and J gave up 7 bases; unmatched junction bases: 6. The CDR3 extends over 15 amino acids. The receptor was derived from a man aged 18 to 29 in good health and CMV-seropositive. Sequencing used PBMCs. V is TRBV2 and J is TRBJ1-4; 8 bases are a match to TRBD1. The CDR3, as DNA: TGTGCCAGCAGTGAATATGGACAGGGAGTTGAAAAACTGTTTTTT. It yields the protein CASSEYGQGVEKLFF.